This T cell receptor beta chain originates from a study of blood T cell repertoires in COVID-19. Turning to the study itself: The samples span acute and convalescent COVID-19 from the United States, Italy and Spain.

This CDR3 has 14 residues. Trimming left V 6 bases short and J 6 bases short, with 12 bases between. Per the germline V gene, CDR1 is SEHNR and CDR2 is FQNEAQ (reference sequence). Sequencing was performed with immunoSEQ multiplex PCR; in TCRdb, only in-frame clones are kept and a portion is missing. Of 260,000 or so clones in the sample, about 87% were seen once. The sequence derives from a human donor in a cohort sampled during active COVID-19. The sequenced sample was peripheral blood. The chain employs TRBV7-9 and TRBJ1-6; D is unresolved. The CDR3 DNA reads TGTGCCAGCAGTACGGGGTACATTAATTCACCCCTCCACTTT. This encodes CASSTGYINSPLHF.